This TCR beta chain was observed in a study of T-cell reconstitution after alpha-beta-depleted transplantation in children. Preparation of the TCRbeta library involved a method that used unique molecular identifiers. TCRdb recomputed calls from the PCR reads with MiXCR, one row per CDR3 protein. There are approximately 500,000 distinct CDR3 sequences in the sample; over 9.5% occur only once, and just over 2% lies in the top ten. This clonotype has a count of ten or more. This CDR3 comprises 14 residues. The origin of this receptor is a child under 10 years old with inherited bone marrow failure, due to receive a stem cell transplant. This specimen consisted of PBMCs, obtained before TCRalphabeta/CD19-depleted stem cell transplant. The rearrangement uses TRBV21-1 and TRBJ2-1. TRBV21-1 is listed as a pseudogene. Here the CDR3 DNA reads TGTGCCAGCAGTAAGGCTCGTACCTACAATGAGCAGTTCTTC. It codes for CASSKARTYNEQFF.